This record covers a single T cell receptor beta chain. Trimming at V came to 5 bases and at J to 6 bases, leaving 6 bases not matched to a gene. Per the germline V gene, CDR1 is SEHNR and CDR2 is FQNEAQ (reference sequence). The CDR3 spans 15 residues. This record belongs to a study of blood T cell repertoires in COVID-19. On the study more broadly: There were acute and convalescent COVID-19 samples, and they came from the United States, Italy and Spain. T cells, B-cell-depleted T cells, or PBMCs provided the cDNA or gDNA that served as material.

In the authors' methods: Nucleated cell counts were estimated from reference gene primer amplification. Assay: immunoSEQ multiplex PCR; the TCRdb copy retains only in-frame clones and omits some. The DNA was the basis for D and trimming; V, J and clone size are from that table. The sample shows roughly 100,000 clones, 71% of them seen only once. Sequenced material: peripheral blood. This clonotype was sampled from a human donor with acute or convalescent COVID-19. The donor label of this sample is uncertain. The chain recombines TRBV7-9 with TRBJ1-6; TRBD1 matches at 8 bases. This chain's CDR3 is CASSLETGVNSPLHF. CDR3 DNA: TGTGCCAGCAGCCTTGAGACAGGGGTTAATTCACCCCTCCACTTT.